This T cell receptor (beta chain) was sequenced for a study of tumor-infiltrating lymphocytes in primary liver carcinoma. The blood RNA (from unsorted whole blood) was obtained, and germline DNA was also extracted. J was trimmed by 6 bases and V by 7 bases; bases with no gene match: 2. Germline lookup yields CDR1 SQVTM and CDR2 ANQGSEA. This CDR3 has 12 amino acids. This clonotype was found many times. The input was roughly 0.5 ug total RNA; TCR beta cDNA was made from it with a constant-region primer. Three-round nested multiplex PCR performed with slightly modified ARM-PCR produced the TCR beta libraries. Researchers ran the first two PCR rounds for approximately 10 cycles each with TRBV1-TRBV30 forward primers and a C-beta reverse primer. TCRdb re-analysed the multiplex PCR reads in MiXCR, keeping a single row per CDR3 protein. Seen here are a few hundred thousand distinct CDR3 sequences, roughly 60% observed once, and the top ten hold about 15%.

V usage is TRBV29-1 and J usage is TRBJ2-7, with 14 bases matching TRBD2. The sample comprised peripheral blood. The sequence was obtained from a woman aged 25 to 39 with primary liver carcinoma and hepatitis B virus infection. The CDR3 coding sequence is TGCAGCGCCGGACTAGCGGGAGGCGAGCAGTACTTC. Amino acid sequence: CSAGLAGGEQYF.